The 26 T cell receptor beta chains listed next were all sequenced from one sample in a study of blood T cell repertoires in COVID-19. This table comes from immunoSEQ multiplex PCR, and its TCRdb copy is limited to in-frame clones, with some not included. The sample records about 110,000 clones, approximately 90% being singletons. Sequenced input: peripheral blood. Receptors originate from a woman aged 50 to 60 with acute or convalescent COVID-19.

This clone was counted a single time. This rearrangement joins TRBV12-3 or TRBV12-4 to TRBJ2-5; possibly TRBD1 for D (5 bases). V was cut by 11 bases and J by 2 bases, with 15 bases left in between. CDR3 size: 13 residues. The CDR3 sequence is CAGASGLQETQYF. CDR3 in DNA: TGTGCCGGGGCCTCAGGGTTGCAAGAGACCCAGTACTTC.

The chain links TRBV10-3 to TRBJ2-3; weak D call: TRBD2 (7 bases). Trimming stripped 10 bases from V and 1 base from J, with 15 bases between. The CDR3 extends over 14 amino acids. Germline CDR1 reads ENHRY; CDR2 reads SYGVKD. DNA of the CDR3: TGTGCCACCTACCGGGGGGCCCGCACAGATACGCAGTATTTT. Amino acid sequence: CATYRGARTDTQYF.

The J gene is TRBJ2-2, the V gene TRBV6-4; D perhaps matches TRBD2 (5 bases). V lost 3 bases and J 1 base, leaving 6 bases between the germline ends. The CDR3 has 14 residues. Germline V gene data show CDR1 as MRHNA and CDR2 as SNTAGT. The CDR3 bases are TGTGCCAGCAGTGATGAGGGGAACACCGGGGAGCTGTTTTTT. It encodes CASSDEGNTGELFF.

This CDR3 reads CASMGAGQGSYEQYF. DNA of the CDR3: TGTGCCAGCATGGGGGCGGGACAGGGCTCCTACGAGCAGTACTTC. The chain recombines TRBV6-5 with TRBJ2-7; 9 bases line up with TRBD1. Germline V gene lookup returns CDR1 MNHEY and CDR2 SVGAGI. The CDR3 loop spans 15 amino acids. Trimming at V came to 7 bases and at J to 0 bases, leaving 7 bases not matched to a gene.

The CDR3 coding sequence is TGTGCCAGCAGCGTATTATGGGGGCGCGGAAACACCATATATTTT. This encodes CASSVLWGRGNTIYF. The chain recombines TRBV25-1 with TRBJ1-3; the D gene is possibly TRBD1 (6 bases). CDR3 length equals 15 residues. Germline-derived CDR1 and CDR2 are MGHDK and SYGVNS. With 6 bases removed from V and 4 bases from J, the gap between germline ends came to 16 bases.

CDR3 DNA sequence: TGTGCCAGCAGTGAATGGGCCCTCTCCTACAATGAGCAGTTCTTC. It specifies CASSEWALSYNEQFF. This sequence joins TRBV6-1 and TRBJ2-1; D remains unclear. Germline V CDR1 and CDR2: MNHNS, SASEGT. Trimming left V 2 bases short and J 0 bases short, with 8 bases between. CDR3 size: 15 residues.

With regard to this clone: No DNA is shown, since the ends of the CDR3 on it are uncertain; the CDR3 is the one TCRdb lists. V is TRBV21-1 and J is TRBJ1-1; TRBD1 is the table's D call and was not checked against the DNA. TRBV21-1 counts as a pseudogene. A total of 19 residues make up the CDR3, ends included. The CDR3 region is CASSKVWAAGTGSNTEAFF.

The V call is TRBV11-2, the J call TRBJ1-1; D is perhaps TRBD1 (6 bases). Trimming took 4 bases from V and 6 from J, leaving 12 bases between them. This CDR3 has 13 amino acids. Germline values: CDR1 SGHAT, CDR2 FQNNGV. The CDR3 nucleotides read TGTGCCAGCAGCTCGGGGGGCTGGGCTGAAGCTTTCTTT. This codes for CASSSGGWAEAFF.

This clone was observed once. This chain uses TRBV29-1 with TRBJ2-7, with 8 bases aligning to TRBD1. Germline CDR1 is SQVTM and CDR2 is ANQGSEA. V shed 6 bases and J 4 bases; nucleotides not matched to a gene: 8. CDR3 length: 13 amino acids. The CDR3, as DNA: TGCAGCGTACGGCCGGGACAGGAGTACGAGCAGTACTTC. This codes for CSVRPGQEYEQYF.

This chain uses TRBV6-5 with TRBJ2-5; 7 bases line up with TRBD1. V shed 6 bases and J 5 bases; nucleotides not matched to a gene: 12. Germline CDR1 and CDR2: MNHEY and SVGAGI. This CDR3 has 15 residues. The CDR3 region has the DNA TGTGCCAGCAGCCTACTATTGACAGGGCGGGAGACCCAGTACTTC. Translated, it gives CASSLLLTGRETQYF.

The chain carries TRBV27 and TRBJ2-7; TRBD2 aligns across 7 bases. CDR3 length equals 12 residues. J was trimmed by 0 bases and V by 8 bases; bases with no gene match: 1. Germline lookup yields CDR1 MNHEY and CDR2 SMNVEV (reference sequence). The chain's CDR3 is CASRDYSYEQYF. The CDR3, as DNA: TGTGCCAGCCGGGACTACTCCTACGAGCAGTACTTC.

This chain links TRBV7-8 with TRBJ1-6; D unclear. CDR1 is SGHVS and CDR2 is FQNEAQ in the germline V gene. Trimming pared 5 bases from V and 5 bases from J, leaving 16 bases between. This CDR3 is 16 amino acids long. In DNA form, the CDR3 reads TGTGCCAGCAGCCCGGTTGGGTTCGGGGATAATTCACCCCTCCACTTT. Its translation: CASSPVGFGDNSPLHF.

This rearrangement joins TRBV7-3 to TRBJ1-3; D unclear. The germline V and J ends were trimmed by 5 bases and 0 bases, with 11 bases remaining between them. The germline gives CDR1 SGHTA, CDR2 FQGTGA. CDR3 length equals 15 residues. The CDR3 DNA follows: TGTGCCAGCAGCCCCGCGGCCGGCTCTGGAAACACCATATATTTT. It encodes CASSPAAGSGNTIYF. Drawing the rest from reference TRBV7-3 and TRBJ1-3, the complete variable domain is GAGVSQTPSNKVTEKGKYVELRCDPISGHTALYWYRQSLGQGPEFLIYFQGTGAADDSGLPNDRFFAVRPEGSVSTLKIQRTERGDSAVYLCASSPAAGSGNTIYFGEGSWLTVV.

This chain uses TRBV7-2 with TRBJ2-7; the D gene is possibly TRBD2 (5 bases). CDR3 length: 11 amino acids. Deletions cut 5 bases from V and 3 bases from J, with 5 bases between. Germline V gene lookup returns CDR1 SGHTA and CDR2 FQGNSA. Here the CDR3 reads CASSDYYEQYF. The CDR3 nucleotides are TGTGCCAGCAGCGACTACTACGAGCAGTACTTC.

This chain joins TRBV21-1 and TRBJ1-5; the D segment call TRBD1 is taken from the table without a DNA check. TRBV21-1 is an annotated pseudogene. The CDR3 is 16 residues long. This CDR3 is CASSRIRQSCNQPQHF. The DNA for the CDR3 is TGTGCCAGCAGCCGGATTAGACAGTCCTGCAATCAGCCCCAGCATTTT.

The count of this clone is one. This chain joins TRBV24-1 and TRBJ1-1; no firm D call. The germline V gene encodes CDR1 KGHDR and CDR2 SFDVKD. CDR3 size: 12 residues. V was trimmed by 4 bases and J by 2 bases, leaving 4 bases between them. The chain's CDR3 is CATSDPNTEAFF. The DNA for the CDR3 is TGTGCCACCAGTGACCCAAACACTGAAGCTTTCTTT.

A single count supports this clone. The genes are TRBV6-5 and TRBJ2-1; D perhaps matches TRBD1 (5 bases). The CDR3 sequence is 15 residues long. The germline V gene has CDR1 MNHEY and CDR2 SVGAGI. Trimming removed 7 bases at V and 0 bases at J, with 13 bases between. CDR3 sequence reads: CASTLGDSSYNEQFF. The CDR3 DNA reads as TGTGCCAGCACCCTAGGGGATAGCTCCTACAATGAGCAGTTCTTC.

The sample holds one count of this clone. This sequence joins TRBV27 and TRBJ2-7, with TRBD2 matching 14 bases. J gave up 6 bases and V 3 bases, and 4 bases lay outside the gene matches. The CDR3 is made up of 15 amino acids. The germline V gene has CDR1 MNHEY and CDR2 SMNVEV (reference sequence). CDR3 protein: CASSLGTSGSGEQYF. CDR3 sequence (DNA): TGTGCCAGCAGTTTGGGGACTAGCGGGAGCGGCGAGCAGTACTTC.

The chain recombines TRBV5-6 with TRBJ2-1; D is perhaps TRBD1 (5 bases). The germline CDR1 and CDR2 sequences are SGHDT and YYEEEE. The CDR3 consists of 13 residues. Trimming removed 0 bases from V and 10 bases from J, with 11 bases in between. CDR3 in amino acids: CASSLATVNEQFF. In DNA, the CDR3 is TGTGCCAGCAGCTTGGCGACAGTCAACGAGCAGTTCTTC.

V is TRBV5-1 and J is TRBJ2-5; the D is unclear. The germline V and J ends were trimmed by 4 bases and 4 bases, with 8 bases remaining between them. The CDR3 spans 12 residues. Germline V CDR1 and CDR2: SGHRS, YFSETQ. CDR3 sequence reads: CASSPRGETQYF. Written as DNA, the CDR3 is TGCGCCAGCAGCCCCCGAGGAGAGACCCAGTACTTC. Full variable domain (remainder filled in from reference TRBV5-1 and TRBJ2-5): KAGVTQTPRYLIKTRGQQVTLSCSPISGHRSVSWYQQTPGQGLQFLFEYFSETQRNKGNFPGRFSGRQFSNSRSEMNVSTLELGDSALYLCASSPRGETQYFGPGTRLLVL.

The gene calls are TRBV7-8 and TRBJ2-1; perhaps TRBD1 as D (5 bases). Germline assignment: CDR1 SGHVS and CDR2 FQNEAQ. With 5 bases removed from V and 7 bases from J, the gap between germline ends came to 9 bases. The CDR3 has 12 amino acids. CDR3 DNA sequence: TGTGCCAGCAGCACAGGTGGGAATGAGCAGTTCTTC. Protein: CASSTGGNEQFF.

The chain is built from TRBV7-9 and TRBJ1-4, with no clear D. V was clipped by 5 bases and J by 5 bases, with 15 bases between them. The CDR3 spans 15 residues. CDR1 SEHNR and CDR2 FQNEAQ come from the germline V gene (reference sequence). The chain's CDR3 is CASSKLSGVNEKLFF. The CDR3, as DNA: TGTGCCAGCAGCAAACTGTCCGGGGTGAATGAAAAACTGTTTTTT.

This chain connects TRBV6-2 or TRBV6-3 to TRBJ2-1, with TRBD2 identical over 9 bases. The germline V gene has CDR1 MNHEY and CDR2 SVGEGT. The CDR3 loop spans 13 amino acids. Losses at the gene ends were 5 bases for V and 9 bases for J; bases not matched to a gene: 5. CDR3 DNA: TGTGCCAGCAGTGTAGCGGGAGTGGGTGAGCAGTTCTTC. It codes for CASSVAGVGEQFF.

J is TRBJ2-1 and V is TRBV27, with no clear D. Trimming stripped 4 bases from V and 4 bases from J, with 11 bases between. The germline V gene encodes CDR1 MNHEY and CDR2 SMNVEV (reference sequence). This CDR3 is built from 14 residues. CDR3 amino acids: CASSYSYGYNEQFF. The CDR3 bases are TGTGCCAGCAGTTATAGCTACGGTTACAATGAGCAGTTCTTC.

This chain connects TRBV5-1 to TRBJ2-3, with a weak D call TRBD2 (6 bases). V lost 0 bases and J 5 bases, leaving 10 bases between the germline ends. In germline, CDR1 is SGHRS, CDR2 YFSETQ. The CDR3 spans 14 residues. CDR3 nucleotides: TGCGCCAGCAGCTTGGTTGGAGGGCGAGATACGCAGTATTTT. Protein product: CASSLVGGRDTQYF. Combining the CDR3 with reference TRBV5-1 and TRBJ2-3 gives the whole variable domain KAGVTQTPRYLIKTRGQQVTLSCSPISGHRSVSWYQQTPGQGLQFLFEYFSETQRNKGNFPGRFSGRQFSNSRSEMNVSTLELGDSALYLCASSLVGGRDTQYFGPGTRLTVL.

This rearrangement joins TRBV4-1 to TRBJ1-3, with TRBD1 identical over 8 bases. Germline V gene data show CDR1 as MGHRA and CDR2 as YSYEKL. The junction had 9 bases not matched to a gene; V was cut back by 4 bases and J by 1 base. This CDR3 comprises 17 residues. The CDR3 DNA follows: TGCGCCAGCAGCCCAGGGGGCCCGGGGGGTTCTGGAAACACCATATATTTT. It translates to CASSPGGPGGSGNTIYF.